This TCR beta chain was sequenced for a study of T-cell memory formation after mild COVID-19. The CDR3 length is 16 residues. With 2 bases removed from V and 1 base from J, the gap between germline ends came to 11 bases. Germline assignment: CDR1 MNHEY and CDR2 SVGEGT. This clonotype was seen a handful of times. The antigen remains unidentified. Findings of the study overall: For second-wave clones that peaked at day 37, SARS-CoV-2 specificity went unverified.

After 5'RACE with constant-segment primers, TCR alpha and TCR beta cDNA libraries carrying sample barcodes and UMIs were obtained. TCRdb processed the 5' RACE reads anew with MiXCR; each CDR3 protein has one entry. The sample contains about 170,000 distinct CDR3 sequences, around 13% of which appear only once. V usage is TRBV6-2 or TRBV6-3 and J usage is TRBJ2-2, with D possibly being TRBD1 or TRBD2 (5 bases each). The sequence was collected from a man between 18 and 35 years old who had mild COVID-19 (a few samples of this study predate the infection). Cell type and time point are not known. Sequencing was done on a sample of PBMCs or a T cell subset sorted from them (not recorded which). The CDR3 region is CASSYPGTGNTGELFF. The CDR3 DNA follows: TGTGCCAGCAGTTACCCAGGGACGGGGAACACCGGGGAGCTGTTTTTT.